This entry lists 31 T cell receptor beta chains sequenced from one sample in a study of blood T cell repertoires in COVID-19. Method: immunoSEQ multiplex PCR; TCRdb's copy keeps in-frame clones and lacks some. The repertoire holds 350,000 to 400,000 clones, with about 90% as singletons. Material for sequencing was PBMCs or T cells enriched from blood (not recorded which). The receptors were gathered from a woman in her twenties or thirties who had recovered from COVID-19.

V usage is TRBV7-9 and J usage is TRBJ2-3; D is unclear. V dropped 2 bases and J dropped 4 bases, with 10 bases sitting between them. Germline-derived CDR1 and CDR2 are SEHNR and FQNEAQ (reference sequence). This CDR3 region has 14 residues. CDR3 nucleotide sequence: TGTGCCAGCAGCTTATCCCTCGCAGCAGATACGCAGTATTTT. Encoded protein: CASSLSLAADTQYF.

The V and J genes are TRBV7-8 and TRBJ1-3; possible D gene TRBD1, 5 bases. Germline CDR1 is SGHVS and CDR2 is FQNEAQ. Between the trimmed V and J ends, which lost 3 bases and 2 bases, there was a span of 14 bases. CDR3 length: 16 amino acids. The CDR3 loop is CASSFGRGIAGNTIYF. The CDR3, as DNA: TGTGCCAGCAGCTTTGGAAGGGGAATCGCTGGAAACACCATATATTTT.

The J gene is TRBJ1-5, the V gene TRBV6-1, with TRBD1 identical over 7 bases. CDR3 length: 19 residues. J lost 0 bases, V lost 3 bases, and 14 bases had no gene match. Germline assignment: CDR1 MNHNS and CDR2 SASEGT. The CDR3 protein is CASSELSVRDSYSNQPQHF. CDR3 nucleotide sequence: TGTGCCAGCAGTGAGTTGTCGGTTCGGGACAGTTATAGCAATCAGCCCCAGCATTTT.

The chain links TRBV9 to TRBJ2-1, with TRBD2 identical over 8 bases. The CDR3 is 14 residues long. The germline CDR1 and CDR2 sequences are SGDLS and YYNGEE. Trimming cost V 3 bases and J 5 bases; bases outside gene matches: 4. CDR3 protein: CASSALAENNEQFF. The CDR3 DNA reads as TGTGCCAGCAGCGCACTAGCGGAGAACAATGAGCAGTTCTTC.

This clone has just one count. At the DNA level, this CDR3 is encoded by other sequences in the same sample as well. The chain has TRBV19 and TRBJ1-5; D is unclear. This CDR3 contains 14 residues. Trimming took 1 base from V and 3 from J, leaving 7 bases between them. Germline-derived CDR1 and CDR2 are LNHDA and SQIVND (reference sequence). The CDR3 DNA follows: TGTGCCAGTAGTATAGGGCAGTTCAATCAGCCCCAGCATTTT. This translates into CASSIGQFNQPQHF.

The chain joins TRBV28 to TRBJ1-2, with 9 bases identical to TRBD1. The V gene end was trimmed by 4 bases and the J gene end by 7 bases; junction bases not matched to a gene: 10. The CDR3 runs 15 residues. The germline V gene has CDR1 MDHEN and CDR2 SYDVKM. The CDR3 bases are TGTGCCAGCAGTTCCCCAGACAGGGGGTTACTTGGCTACACCTTC. Translation gives CASSSPDRGLLGYTF.

This chain uses TRBV6-5 with TRBJ1-2; D not resolved. Germline V gene sequence: CDR1 MNHEY, CDR2 SVGAGI. V lost 7 bases and J 6 bases, leaving 9 bases between the germline ends. This CDR3 has 11 amino acids. This CDR3 is CASINADGYTF. The CDR3 nucleotides read TGTGCCAGCATCAACGCGGATGGCTACACCTTC.

The chain joins TRBV2 to TRBJ2-7, with 10 bases aligning to TRBD1. The CDR3 runs 15 residues. Germline assignment: CDR1 SNHLY and CDR2 FYNNEI. J lost 0 bases, V lost 6 bases, and 5 bases had no gene match. The DNA of the CDR3 is TGTGCCAGCAGAGGGGGACAGGGGATCTCCTACGAGCAGTACTTC. Translating it yields CASRGGQGISYEQYF.

V is TRBV11-3 and J is TRBJ1-1; 8 bases match TRBD1. The CDR3 is 12 amino acids. The V gene end was trimmed by 5 bases and the J gene end by 7 bases; junction bases not matched to a gene: 3. Germline V gene sequence: CDR1 SGHNT, CDR2 YENEEA. The CDR3 region has the DNA TGTGCCAGCAGCCATGGGACAGGTGAAGCTTTCTTT. As protein: CASSHGTGEAFF.

This clone was seen more than once but under ten times. The chain is built from TRBV29-1 and TRBJ2-7; D gene unclear. Germline lookup yields CDR1 SQVTM and CDR2 ANQGSEA. V dropped 6 bases and J dropped 6 bases, with 15 bases sitting between them. The CDR3 is made up of 12 amino acids. CDR3 nucleotides: TGCAGCGTCATGCCCCTAGACCGCGAGCAGTACTTC. Translation: CSVMPLDREQYF.

The chain uses TRBV7-8 and TRBJ1-1, with D unresolved. Trimming left V 1 base short and J 3 bases short, with 9 bases between. Germline values: CDR1 SGHVS, CDR2 FQNEAQ. The CDR3 spans 14 residues. CDR3 sequence reads: CASSLERHDTEAFF. CDR3 DNA sequence: TGTGCCAGCAGCTTAGAAAGACACGACACTGAAGCTTTCTTT.

This clone has more than one count but fewer than ten. V gene TRBV5-8 combines with J gene TRBJ2-7, with D tentatively TRBD1 (6 bases). Between the trimmed V and J ends, which lost 4 bases and 2 bases, there was a span of 13 bases. From germline, CDR1 is SGHTS and CDR2 YDEGEE. This CDR3 has 14 amino acids. For the CDR3, the DNA is TGTGCCAGCAGCATACAGGGAAACCCCTACGAGCAGTACTTC. Amino acids: CASSIQGNPYEQYF.

The CDR3 protein is CASSLGAGEQPQHF. CDR3 nucleotides: TGTGCCAGCAGCTTAGGGGCAGGGGAACAGCCCCAGCATTTT. The chain combines TRBV7-9 with TRBJ1-5; D is possibly TRBD1 (6 bases). The CDR3 extends over 14 amino acids. Germline V CDR1 and CDR2: SEHNR, FQNEAQ (reference sequence). The V gene lost 1 base and the J gene lost 7 bases, with 11 bases spanning the gap.

J is TRBJ1-3 and V is TRBV10-3; a possible D gene is TRBD1 (5 bases). Germline CDR1 is ENHRY and CDR2 is SYGVKD. There are 15 residues in the CDR3. Between the trimmed V and J ends, which lost 7 bases and 0 bases, there was a span of 13 bases. CDR3 bases: TGTGCCATCACTCCGGACACGAGCTCTGGAAACACCATATATTTT. It translates to CAITPDTSSGNTIYF.

The chain couples TRBV29-1 to TRBJ2-6; 12 positions agree with TRBD2. The germline V gene encodes CDR1 SQVTM and CDR2 ANQGSEA. This CDR3 has 15 residues. With 5 bases clipped from V and 2 bases from J, the junction kept 1 base outside the gene matches. The CDR3 DNA reads TGCAGCGTTCGACTAGCGGGAGCTGGGGCCAACGTCCTGACTTTC. Encoded protein: CSVRLAGAGANVLTF.

The chain uses TRBV28 and TRBJ2-4, with D maybe TRBD2 (6 bases). The V gene's germline CDR1 is MDHEN and CDR2 SYDVKM. CDR3 length equals 15 residues. V was shortened by 6 bases and J by 7 bases, with 19 bases between the two germline ends. The CDR3 spells CASSLTGTPGNIQYF. The DNA of the CDR3 is TGTGCCAGCAGCCTGACCGGGACTCCGGGGAACATTCAGTACTTC.

This clone occurred a few times. The rearrangement joins TRBV19 to TRBJ2-7; a weak D match, TRBD2 (5 bases). V was clipped by 3 bases and J by 5 bases, with 14 bases between them. This CDR3 region has 14 residues. The germline CDR1 and CDR2 sequences are LNHDA and SQIVND (reference sequence). CDR3 in amino acids: CASSIPLGGDEQYF. Here the CDR3 DNA reads TGTGCCAGTAGTATTCCTCTTGGAGGCGACGAGCAGTACTTC.

This sequence joins TRBV9 and TRBJ2-7; D is unclear. Germline V CDR1 and CDR2: SGDLS, YYNGEE. The CDR3 is 16 amino acids. Trimming took off 0 bases at V and 4 bases at J, with 17 bases between the two ends. The CDR3 loop is CASSVDPGQSAYEQYF. CDR3 DNA: TGTGCCAGCAGCGTAGATCCCGGCCAGAGCGCTTACGAGCAGTACTTC.

V usage is TRBV27 and J usage is TRBJ1-4, with TRBD1 matching 7 bases. The CDR3 totals 14 residues. The V segment lost 6 bases and the J segment 4 bases; nucleotides outside the gene matches: 5. Germline loops: CDR1 MNHEY, CDR2 SMNVEV (reference sequence). CDR3 nucleotides: TGTGCCAGCAGGACGGGACAGTTTAATGAAAAACTGTTTTTT. Encoded protein: CASRTGQFNEKLFF.

The CDR3 here is CASSQGPGTSGRNSGELFF. The DNA of the CDR3 is TGTGCCAGCAGCCAAGGTCCCGGGACTAGCGGGAGGAATAGCGGGGAGCTGTTTTTT. The chain combines TRBV4-2 with TRBJ2-2; 15 nucleotides agree with TRBD2. With V trimmed by 1 base and J by 7 bases, 10 bases remained unmatched. This CDR3 is built from 19 residues. Germline values: CDR1 LGHNA, CDR2 YNFKEQ.

The gene calls are TRBV4-1 and TRBJ2-7; D remains unclear. This CDR3 has 13 residues. Trimming cost V 1 base and J 5 bases, with 9 bases left between them. Per the germline V gene, CDR1 is MGHRA and CDR2 is YSYEKL. The chain's CDR3 is CASSQGGTNEQYF. For the CDR3, the DNA is TGCGCCAGCAGCCAAGGTGGCACAAACGAGCAGTACTTC.

This clone was counted a few times. The rearrangement uses TRBV5-1 and TRBJ1-1; D is ambiguous. V lost 1 base, J lost 7 bases, and 8 bases lay in between. Germline values: CDR1 SGHRS, CDR2 YFSETQ. The CDR3 loop spans 12 amino acids. The DNA of the CDR3 is TGCGCCAGCAGCTTGATCGGCGGTGAAGCTTTCTTT. Protein: CASSLIGGEAFF.

The chain uses TRBV5-1 and TRBJ1-1; 9 bases line up with TRBD1. This CDR3 is 14 amino acids long. The germline gives CDR1 SGHRS, CDR2 YFSETQ. V shed 4 bases, J shed 7 bases, and the junction held 8 bases outside the gene matches. CDR3 nucleotides: TGCGCCAGCAGCCAGACAGGGGGGAACGGTGAAGCTTTCTTT. Its protein is CASSQTGGNGEAFF.

The chain is built from TRBV18 and TRBJ1-5, with D unclear. The CDR3 consists of 15 residues. CDR1 is KGHSH and CDR2 is LQKENI in the germline V gene. V lost 5 bases and J lost 3, with 14 bases in between. The CDR3 spells CASSSNAGNNQPQHF. CDR3 coding DNA: TGTGCCAGCTCAAGCAATGCAGGAAACAATCAGCCCCAGCATTTT.

The gene calls are TRBV6-6 and TRBJ1-4; D remains ambiguous. Germline CDR1 reads MNHNY; CDR2 reads SVGAGI (reference sequence). There are 16 residues in the CDR3. V lost 0 bases to trimming and J lost 8 bases, with 16 bases between them. CDR3 sequence (DNA): TGTGCCAGCAGTTACTCGGATATACTCGCCGGGGAAAAACTGTTTTTT. Encoded protein: CASSYSDILAGEKLFF.

This chain joins TRBV9 and TRBJ2-2; 12 bases are a match to TRBD2. CDR1 is SGDLS, CDR2 YYNGEE, per germline. CDR3 size: 16 residues. V shed 2 bases and J 6 bases; nucleotides not matched to a gene: 5. CDR3 DNA sequence: TGTGCCAGCAGCGTGGGACTAGCGGGCATGGCCGGGGAGCTGTTTTTT. Protein product: CASSVGLAGMAGELFF.

J is TRBJ2-7 and V is TRBV27, with D possibly matching TRBD1 (5 bases). This CDR3 is built from 15 residues. Germline V gene sequence: CDR1 MNHEY, CDR2 SMNVEV (reference sequence). V lost 5 bases and J lost 3, with 17 bases in between. The CDR3 loop is CASSPRQGHFYEQYF. CDR3 DNA: TGTGCCAGCAGTCCACGGCAGGGCCACTTCTACGAGCAGTACTTC.

The chain combines TRBV2 with TRBJ1-6, with D possibly TRBD1 on 6 matching bases. Germline-derived CDR1 and CDR2 are SNHLY and FYNNEI. The V gene lost 2 bases and the J gene lost 10 bases, with 12 bases spanning the gap. The CDR3 is 14 residues long. The CDR3 DNA reads as TGTGCCAGCAGTGAACAGGGGCCGGGATCACCCCTCCACTTT. This encodes CASSEQGPGSPLHF.

This chain uses TRBV7-2 with TRBJ2-7; the match to TRBD1 covers 10 bases. The CDR3 runs 15 residues. V shed 5 bases, J shed 4 bases, and the junction held 8 bases outside the gene matches. CDR1 and CDR2 from the germline V gene are SGHTA and FQGNSA. The CDR3 DNA reads as TGTGCCAGCAGCCGCCAGACAGGGGGCGATTACGAGCAGTACTTC. Its translation is CASSRQTGGDYEQYF.

The chain joins TRBV5-1 to TRBJ1-2; D is possibly TRBD1 (5 bases). The CDR3 runs 14 residues. Deletions cut 3 bases from V and 5 bases from J, with 14 bases between. Germline V gives CDR1 SGHRS, CDR2 YFSETQ. Written as DNA, the CDR3 is TGCGCCAGCAGCTCCATTCAGGGTCGGTATGGCTACACCTTC. Its translation: CASSSIQGRYGYTF.

The rearrangement joins TRBV27 to TRBJ2-2; 10 bases agree with TRBD2. Unmatched junction bases numbered 9, after V lost 5 bases and J lost 9 bases. This CDR3 contains 15 residues. Germline CDR1 and CDR2: MNHEY and SMNVEV (reference sequence). CDR3 nucleotides: TGTGCCAGCAGTCTAGCGGGAGTGGGGCTACGGGAGCTGTTTTTT. Its protein is CASSLAGVGLRELFF.